One sample yielded the 27 T cell receptor beta chains listed below, sequenced in a study of CXCR3-negative and CXCR3-positive naive CD8 T cells. UMI-tagged TRB cDNA libraries were built via 5' RACE. TCRdb re-called the 5' RACE reads; one entry per CDR3 protein, DNA not given. This sample's table reports roughly 48,000 distinct CDR3 sequences. The sequenced material came from memory CD8+ T cells from blood. The receptors derive from a human donor in good health. Some clones in this sample may be carry-over from other donors' samples.

V usage is TRBV4-1 and J usage is TRBJ2-1; the TCRdb D gene call, TRBD1, has no DNA to confirm it. The CDR3 totals 17 residues. Germline V gene lookup returns CDR1 MGHRA and CDR2 YSYEKL. CDR3: CASSHPPGADLTNEQFF.

The chain uses TRBV7-9 and TRBJ1-1. CDR3 length: 13 residues. Germline CDR1 and CDR2: SEHNR and FQNEAQ (reference sequence). The CDR3 sequence is CASREGWDTEAFF.

The chain is built from TRBV25-1 and TRBJ1-1; TCRdb indicates TRBD1, and absent DNA this call remains unverified. Germline V lookup: CDR1 MGHDK, CDR2 SYGVNS. This CDR3 region has 15 residues. The CDR3 loop is CASSEWGTVNTEAFF.

CDR3 residues: CAISDGAEEEKLFF. The chain uses TRBV10-3 and TRBJ1-4; lacking DNA, the TRBD1 call made by TCRdb goes unchecked. Germline CDR1 and CDR2: ENHRY and SYGVKD. The CDR3 sequence is 14 residues long.

CDR3 in amino acids: CSARAGGDSYEQYF. This chain uses TRBV20-1 with TRBJ2-7; TCRdb's D gene call, TRBD1, goes unchecked for lack of DNA. Germline-derived CDR1 and CDR2 are DFQATT and SNEGSKA (reference sequence). This CDR3 contains 14 residues.

The genes are TRBV6-4 and TRBJ2-3. CDR1 MRHNA and CDR2 SNTAGT come from the germline V gene. CDR3 size: 14 residues. The CDR3 loop reads CASSDSTSTDTQYF.

The chain links TRBV11-1 to TRBJ2-7; absent DNA, TCRdb's TRBD2 call cannot be checked. The germline V gene has CDR1 SGHAT and CDR2 FQDESV (reference sequence). The CDR3 is made up of 14 amino acids. CDR3 region: CASSSGTSGTEQYF.

The chain couples TRBV6-4 to TRBJ2-2. Germline assignment: CDR1 MRHNA and CDR2 SNTAGT. The CDR3 spans 13 residues. The CDR3 loop reads CASSDSEHGELFF.

The V call is TRBV6-5, the J call TRBJ1-4. The CDR3 sequence is 12 residues long. Germline CDR1 MNHEY, CDR2 SVGAGI. CDR3 sequence: CASSPKQGELFF.

The chain recombines TRBV6-1 with TRBJ2-1; the D call from TCRdb, TRBD2, cannot be confirmed without DNA. CDR1 and CDR2 from the germline V gene are MNHNS and SASEGT. There are 15 residues in the CDR3. The CDR3 reads CASSETSGAYNEQFF.

The chain couples TRBV7-8 to TRBJ1-1. This CDR3 has 14 residues. Germline V gene sequence: CDR1 SGHVS, CDR2 FQNEAQ. CDR3 amino acids: CASSLALGVKDSTF.

V gene TRBV7-6 combines with J gene TRBJ2-7. This CDR3 contains 14 residues. The germline CDR1 and CDR2 sequences are SGHVS and FNYEAQ. CDR3 residues: CASSLGIGDYEQYF. Full variable domain (remainder filled in from reference TRBV7-6 and TRBJ2-7): GAGVSQSPRYKVTKRGQDVALRCDPISGHVSLYWYRQALGQGPEFLTYFNYEAQQDKSGLPNDRFSAERPEGSISTLTIQRTEQRDSAMYRCASSLGIGDYEQYFGPGTRLTVT.

The rearrangement joins TRBV7-6 to TRBJ2-7; the D call of TRBD1 rests on TCRdb alone, since no DNA is present to check it. This CDR3 comprises 15 residues. Germline-derived CDR1 and CDR2 are SGHVS and FNYEAQ. CDR3 sequence: CASSLQGQGGHEQYF.

The chain has TRBV10-1 and TRBJ2-3; the D gene TCRdb calls, TRBD2, cannot be checked with no DNA. This CDR3 comprises 15 residues. CDR1 is WNHNN and CDR2 is SYGVQD in the germline V gene (reference sequence). The CDR3 region is CASSTSGTPTDTQYF.

The V call is TRBV28, the J call TRBJ2-7; TCRdb's D call of TRBD1 is untestable without DNA. The CDR3 loop spans 15 amino acids. The germline V gene has CDR1 MDHEN and CDR2 SYDVKM. CDR3 amino acids: CASSWPGQVPYEQYF. Full variable domain (rest looked up from reference TRBV28 and TRBJ2-7): DVKVTQSSRYLVKRTGEKVFLECVQDMDHENMFWYRQDPGLGLRLIYFSYDVKMKEKGDIPEGYSVSREKKERFSLILESASTNQTSMYLCASSWPGQVPYEQYFGPGTRLTVT.

The rearrangement uses TRBV7-9 and TRBJ1-2; no DNA is available, so the TRBD1 call from TCRdb remains unchecked. The CDR3 contains 13 residues. Germline CDR1 SEHNR, CDR2 FQNEAQ (reference sequence). The CDR3 sequence is CASSAYRADGYTF.

This clonotype is identified as large from frequency. The chain uses TRBV2 and TRBJ1-1. There are 13 residues in the CDR3. CDR1 is SNHLY, CDR2 FYNNEI, per germline. CDR3 sequence reads: CASRRSRNAEAFF. The full variable domain, rest sourced from reference TRBV2 and TRBJ1-1, is EPEVTQTPSHQVTQMGQEVILRCVPISNHLYFYWYRQILGQKVEFLVSFYNNEISEKSEIFDDQFSVERPDGSNFTLKIRSTKLEDSAMYFCASRRSRNAEAFFGQGTRLTVV.

The V gene is TRBV29-1, the J gene TRBJ1-3. This CDR3 has 13 residues. CDR1 SQVTM and CDR2 ANQGSEA come from the germline V gene. The CDR3: CSVEDLMDNTIYF.

This chain connects TRBV7-9 to TRBJ2-7. From germline, CDR1 is SEHNR and CDR2 FQNEAQ (reference sequence). There are 15 residues in the CDR3. The chain's CDR3 is CASSLADRGSYEQYF.

The chain has TRBV15 and TRBJ1-3; TCRdb calls TRBD1, which cannot be checked without DNA. Per the germline V gene, CDR1 is LNHNV and CDR2 is YYDKDF (reference sequence). This CDR3 is 17 amino acids long. The chain's CDR3 is CATSTRRGPRSGNTIYF.

The rearrangement uses TRBV7-2 and TRBJ2-1; TCRdb returns TRBD2, unconfirmable since there is no DNA. The germline V gene encodes CDR1 SGHTA and CDR2 FQGNSA. The CDR3 spans 15 residues. The CDR3 sequence: CASSYVGLAGNEQFF.

The chain couples TRBV20-1 to TRBJ1-1. This CDR3 contains 12 residues. Germline V gene sequence: CDR1 DFQATT, CDR2 SNEGSKA (reference sequence). The CDR3 loop is CGLELGNTEAFF.

The chain couples TRBV29-1 to TRBJ1-3. Germline V lookup: CDR1 SQVTM, CDR2 ANQGSEA. This CDR3 has 11 residues. CDR3 sequence: CSVTVRNTIYF.

The V call is TRBV2, the J call TRBJ2-7; TCRdb outputs TRBD1, but without DNA this stays unchecked. Germline V CDR1 and CDR2: SNHLY, FYNNEI. The CDR3 consists of 15 residues. Here the CDR3 reads CASSLGAGTAYEQYF.

The genes are TRBV4-3 and TRBJ2-7; TCRdb returns TRBD1, unconfirmable since there is no DNA. This CDR3 is built from 17 residues. Germline V gene data show CDR1 as LGHNA and CDR2 as YSLEER. The chain's CDR3 is CASSQDGSSQGAYEQYF.

The chain is built from TRBV28 and TRBJ2-7. This CDR3 region has 11 residues. Germline assignment: CDR1 MDHEN and CDR2 SYDVKM. The CDR3 region is CASSFPDEQYF.

The V call is TRBV5-5, the J call TRBJ2-7; absent DNA, TCRdb's TRBD1 call cannot be checked. Per the germline V gene, CDR1 is SGHKS and CDR2 is YYEKEE (reference sequence). The CDR3 length is 14 residues. This CDR3 is CASSLVAGEREQYF.